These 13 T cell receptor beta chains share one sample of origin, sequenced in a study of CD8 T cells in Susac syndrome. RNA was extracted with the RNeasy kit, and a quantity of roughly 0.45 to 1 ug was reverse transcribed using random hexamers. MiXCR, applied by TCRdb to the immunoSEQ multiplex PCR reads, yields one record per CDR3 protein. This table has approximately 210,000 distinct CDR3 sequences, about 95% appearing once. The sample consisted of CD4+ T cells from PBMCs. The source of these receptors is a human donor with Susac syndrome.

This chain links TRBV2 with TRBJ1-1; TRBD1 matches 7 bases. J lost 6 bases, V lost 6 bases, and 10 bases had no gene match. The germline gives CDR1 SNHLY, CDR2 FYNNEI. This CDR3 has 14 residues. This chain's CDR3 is CASRNTGAPSEAFF. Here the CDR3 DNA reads TGTGCCAGCAGAAACACAGGGGCCCCGTCTGAAGCTTTCTTT.

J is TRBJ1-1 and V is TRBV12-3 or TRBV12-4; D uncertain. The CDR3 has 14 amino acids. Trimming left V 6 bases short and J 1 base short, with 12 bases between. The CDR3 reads CASSHLRRNTEAFF. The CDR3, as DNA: TGTGCCAGCAGCCACCTGAGGAGGAACACTGAAGCTTTCTTT.

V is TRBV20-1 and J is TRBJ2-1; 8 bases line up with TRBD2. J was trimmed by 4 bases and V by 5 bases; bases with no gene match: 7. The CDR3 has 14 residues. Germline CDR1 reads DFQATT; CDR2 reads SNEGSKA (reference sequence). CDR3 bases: TGCAGTGCTTACCGTAGCGGGGAGTACAATGAGCAGTTCTTC. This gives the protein CSAYRSGEYNEQFF.

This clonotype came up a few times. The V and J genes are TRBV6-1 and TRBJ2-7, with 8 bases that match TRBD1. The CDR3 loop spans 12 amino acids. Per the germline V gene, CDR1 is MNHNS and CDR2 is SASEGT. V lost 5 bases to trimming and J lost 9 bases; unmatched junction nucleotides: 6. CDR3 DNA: TGTGCCAGCAGTCCCGGACAGGGTGTGCAGTACTTC. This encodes CASSPGQGVQYF.

The CDR3 region is CASSVLGLGTDTQYF. As DNA, the CDR3 is TGTGCCAGCAGCGTTCTAGGCCTGGGGACAGATACGCAGTATTTT. The rearrangement links TRBV11-1 to TRBJ2-3; D is unclear. Germline loops: CDR1 SGHAT, CDR2 FQDESV (reference sequence). This CDR3 has 15 residues. Trimming removed 5 bases at V and 3 bases at J, with 15 bases between.

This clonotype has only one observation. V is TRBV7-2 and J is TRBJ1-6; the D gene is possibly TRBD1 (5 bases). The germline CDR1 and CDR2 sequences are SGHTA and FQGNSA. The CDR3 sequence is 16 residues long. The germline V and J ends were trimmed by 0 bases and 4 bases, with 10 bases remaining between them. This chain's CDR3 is CASSLAREGYNSPLHF. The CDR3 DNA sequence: TGTGCCAGCAGCTTAGCCAGGGAGGGGTATAATTCACCCCTCCACTTT.

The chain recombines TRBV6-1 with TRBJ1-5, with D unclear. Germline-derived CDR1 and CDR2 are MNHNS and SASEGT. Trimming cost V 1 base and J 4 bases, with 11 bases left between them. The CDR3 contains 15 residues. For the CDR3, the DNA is TGTGCCAGCAGTGAAGGACAAACGCATAATCAGCCCCAGCATTTT. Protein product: CASSEGQTHNQPQHF.

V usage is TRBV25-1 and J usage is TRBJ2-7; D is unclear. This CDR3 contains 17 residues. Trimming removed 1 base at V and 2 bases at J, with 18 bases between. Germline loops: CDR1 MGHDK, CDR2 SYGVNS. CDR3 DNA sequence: TGTGCCAGCAGTGAATCCCGTGGTCGGGCTCGACCCTACGAGCAGTACTTC. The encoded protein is CASSESRGRARPYEQYF.

The CDR3 loop reads CASSQGDEKLFF. CDR3 coding DNA: TGTGCCAGCTCCCAAGGGGATGAAAAACTGTTTTTT. The chain carries TRBV3-1 and TRBJ1-4, with D possibly being TRBD1 (5 bases). Germline values: CDR1 LGHDT, CDR2 YNNKEL (reference sequence). Trimming took 8 bases from V and 6 from J, leaving 10 bases between them. This CDR3 region has 12 residues.

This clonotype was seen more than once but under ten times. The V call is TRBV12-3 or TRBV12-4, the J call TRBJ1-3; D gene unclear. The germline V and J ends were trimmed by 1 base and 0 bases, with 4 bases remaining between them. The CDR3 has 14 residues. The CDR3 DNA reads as TGTGCCAGCAGTTTAGTGTCCTCTGGAAACACCATATATTTT. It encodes CASSLVSSGNTIYF.

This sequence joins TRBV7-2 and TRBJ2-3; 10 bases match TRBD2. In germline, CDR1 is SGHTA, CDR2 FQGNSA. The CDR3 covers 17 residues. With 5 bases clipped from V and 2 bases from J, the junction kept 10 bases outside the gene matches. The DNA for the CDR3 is TGTGCCAGCAGCGGCCAGTCTAGCGGGGGATTCACAGATACGCAGTATTTT. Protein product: CASSGQSSGGFTDTQYF. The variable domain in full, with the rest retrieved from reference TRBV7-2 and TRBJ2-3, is GAGVSQSPSNKVTEKGKDVELRCDPISGHTALYWYRQSLGQGLEFLIYFQGNSAPDKSGLPSDRFSAERTGGSVSTLTIQRTQQEDSAVYLCASSGQSSGGFTDTQYFGPGTRLTVL.

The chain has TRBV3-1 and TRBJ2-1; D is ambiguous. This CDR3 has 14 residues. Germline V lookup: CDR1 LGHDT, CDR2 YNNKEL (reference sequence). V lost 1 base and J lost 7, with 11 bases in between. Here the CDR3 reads CASSQAIGDNEQFF. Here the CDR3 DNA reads TGTGCCAGCAGCCAAGCAATCGGTGATAATGAGCAGTTCTTC.

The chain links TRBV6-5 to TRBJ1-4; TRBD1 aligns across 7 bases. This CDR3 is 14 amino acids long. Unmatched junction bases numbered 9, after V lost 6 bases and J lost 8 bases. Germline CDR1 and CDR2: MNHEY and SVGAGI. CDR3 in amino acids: CASRQGQGVEKLFF. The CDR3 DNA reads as TGTGCCAGCAGACAGGGTCAGGGGGTCGAAAAACTGTTTTTT.